This TCR beta chain stems from a study of CD8 T cells in Susac syndrome. The ends were cut back, 3 bases at V and 8 bases at J, with 5 bases in the middle. This CDR3 spans 10 amino acids. Germline CDR1 and CDR2: DFQATT and SNEGSKA (reference sequence). A quantity of about 0.5 to 1 ug RNA underwent reverse transcription using random hexamers. TCRdb called the immunoSEQ multiplex PCR reads again in MiXCR, with one record for every CDR3 protein. The sample comprises about 140,000 distinct CDR3 sequences, 85% to 95% of which are singletons, and about 0.11% rests with the top ten. TCR beta sequencing was performed on blood CD8+ and CD4+ T cells.

J is TRBJ1-5 and V is TRBV20-1; D ambiguous. The TCR originated in a human donor with multiple sclerosis. Sequences were obtained from CD4+ T cells from PBMCs. The CDR3 here is CSARGEPQHF. CDR3 nucleotides: TGCAGTGCTAGGGGCGAGCCCCAGCATTTT.